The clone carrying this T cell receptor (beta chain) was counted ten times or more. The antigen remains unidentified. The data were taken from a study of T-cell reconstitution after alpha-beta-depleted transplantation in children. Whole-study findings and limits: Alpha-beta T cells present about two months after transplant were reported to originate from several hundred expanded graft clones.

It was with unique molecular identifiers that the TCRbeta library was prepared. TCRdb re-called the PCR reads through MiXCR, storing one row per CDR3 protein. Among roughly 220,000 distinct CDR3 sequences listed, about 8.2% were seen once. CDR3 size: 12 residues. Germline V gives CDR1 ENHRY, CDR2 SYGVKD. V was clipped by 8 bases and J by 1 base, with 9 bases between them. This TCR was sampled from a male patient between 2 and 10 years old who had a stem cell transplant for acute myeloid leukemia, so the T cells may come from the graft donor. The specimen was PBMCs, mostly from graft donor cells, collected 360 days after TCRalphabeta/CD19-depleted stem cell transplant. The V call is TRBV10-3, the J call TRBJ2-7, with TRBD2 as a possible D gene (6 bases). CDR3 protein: CAISSGSYEQYF. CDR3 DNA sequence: TGTGCCATCTCAAGCGGGTCCTACGAGCAGTACTTC.